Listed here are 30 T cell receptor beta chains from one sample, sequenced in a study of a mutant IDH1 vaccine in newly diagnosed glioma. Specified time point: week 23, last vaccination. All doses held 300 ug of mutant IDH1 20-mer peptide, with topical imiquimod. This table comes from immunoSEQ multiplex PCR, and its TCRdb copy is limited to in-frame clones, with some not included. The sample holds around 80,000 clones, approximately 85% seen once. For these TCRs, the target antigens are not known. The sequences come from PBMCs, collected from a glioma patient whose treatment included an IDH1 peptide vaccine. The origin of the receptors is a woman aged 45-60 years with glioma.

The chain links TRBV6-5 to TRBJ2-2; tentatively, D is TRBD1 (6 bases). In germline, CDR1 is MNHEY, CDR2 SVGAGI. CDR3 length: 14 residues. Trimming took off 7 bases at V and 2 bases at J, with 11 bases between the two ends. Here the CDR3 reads CASNVGGNTGELFF. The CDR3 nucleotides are TGTGCCAGCAATGTAGGGGGAAACACCGGGGAGCTGTTTTTT.

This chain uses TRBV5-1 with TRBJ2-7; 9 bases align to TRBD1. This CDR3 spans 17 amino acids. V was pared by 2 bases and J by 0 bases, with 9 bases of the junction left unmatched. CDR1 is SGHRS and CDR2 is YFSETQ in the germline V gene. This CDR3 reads CASSLGTGFPSSYEQYF. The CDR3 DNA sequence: TGCGCCAGCAGCTTAGGGACAGGGTTCCCCTCCTCCTACGAGCAGTACTTC.

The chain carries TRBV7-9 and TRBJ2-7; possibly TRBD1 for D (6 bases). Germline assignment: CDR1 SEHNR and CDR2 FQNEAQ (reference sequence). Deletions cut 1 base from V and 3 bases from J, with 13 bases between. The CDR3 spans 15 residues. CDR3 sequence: CASSLVSGQNYEQYF. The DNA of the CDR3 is TGTGCCAGCAGCTTAGTTTCGGGACAAAACTACGAGCAGTACTTC.

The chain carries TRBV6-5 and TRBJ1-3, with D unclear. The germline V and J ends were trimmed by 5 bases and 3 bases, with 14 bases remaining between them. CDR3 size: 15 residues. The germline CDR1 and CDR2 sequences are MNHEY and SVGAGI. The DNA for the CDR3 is TGTGCCAGCAGTCCCCAATCGGGGATTGGAAACACCATATATTTT. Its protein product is CASSPQSGIGNTIYF.

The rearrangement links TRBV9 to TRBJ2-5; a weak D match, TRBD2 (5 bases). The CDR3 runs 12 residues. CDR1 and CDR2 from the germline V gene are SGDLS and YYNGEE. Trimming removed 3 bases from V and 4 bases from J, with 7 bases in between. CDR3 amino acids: CASSGEGETQYF. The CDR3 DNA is TGTGCCAGCAGCGGCGAGGGAGAGACCCAGTACTTC. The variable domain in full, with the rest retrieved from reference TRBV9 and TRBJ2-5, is DSGVTQTPKHLITATGQRVTLRCSPRSGDLSVYWYQQSLDQGLQFLIQYYNGEERAKGNILERFSAQQFPDLHSELNLSSLELGDSALYFCASSGEGETQYFGPGTRLLVL.

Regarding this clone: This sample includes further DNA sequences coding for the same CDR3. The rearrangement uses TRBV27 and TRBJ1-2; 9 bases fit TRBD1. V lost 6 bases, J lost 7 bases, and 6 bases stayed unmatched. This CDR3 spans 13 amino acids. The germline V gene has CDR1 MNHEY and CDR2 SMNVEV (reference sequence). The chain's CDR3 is CASSQQGAGGYTF. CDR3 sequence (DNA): TGTGCCAGCAGCCAACAGGGGGCAGGTGGCTACACCTTC.

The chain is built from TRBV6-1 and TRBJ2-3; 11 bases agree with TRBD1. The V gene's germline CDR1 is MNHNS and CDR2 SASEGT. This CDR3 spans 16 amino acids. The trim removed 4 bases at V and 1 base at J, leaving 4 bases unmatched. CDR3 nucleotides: TGTGCCAGCAGTGGGTGGACAGGGGGCCGCACAGATACGCAGTATTTT. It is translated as CASSGWTGGRTDTQYF.

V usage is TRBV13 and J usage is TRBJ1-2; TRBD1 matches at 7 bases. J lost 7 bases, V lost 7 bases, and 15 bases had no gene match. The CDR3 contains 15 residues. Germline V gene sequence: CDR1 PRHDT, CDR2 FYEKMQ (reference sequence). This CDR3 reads CASTEGRQGETGYTF. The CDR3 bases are TGTGCCAGCACCGAAGGGAGACAGGGTGAAACTGGCTACACCTTC.

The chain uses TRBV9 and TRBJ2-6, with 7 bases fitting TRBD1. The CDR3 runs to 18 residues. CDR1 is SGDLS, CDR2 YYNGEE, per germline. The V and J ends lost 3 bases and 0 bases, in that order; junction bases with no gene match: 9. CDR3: CASSARQGLVSGANVLTF. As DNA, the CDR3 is TGTGCCAGCAGCGCTAGACAGGGATTAGTCTCTGGGGCCAACGTCCTGACTTTC.

CDR3 nucleotide sequence: TGTGCCTGGGATCGCTCGGCTGGCACAGATACGCAGTATTTT. It is translated as CAWDRSAGTDTQYF. The rearrangement links TRBV30 to TRBJ2-3, with no clear D. Germline CDR1 reads GTSNPN; CDR2 reads SVGIG (reference sequence). There are 14 residues in the CDR3. V lost 5 bases and J lost 1, with 13 bases in between.

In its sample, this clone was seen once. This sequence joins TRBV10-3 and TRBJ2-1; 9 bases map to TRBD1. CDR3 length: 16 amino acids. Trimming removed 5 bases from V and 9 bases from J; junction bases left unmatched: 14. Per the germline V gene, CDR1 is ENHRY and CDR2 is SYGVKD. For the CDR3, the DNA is TGTGCCATCAGTACAATACCGGGACAGGGATGGGGTGAGCAGTTCTTC. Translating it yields CAISTIPGQGWGEQFF.

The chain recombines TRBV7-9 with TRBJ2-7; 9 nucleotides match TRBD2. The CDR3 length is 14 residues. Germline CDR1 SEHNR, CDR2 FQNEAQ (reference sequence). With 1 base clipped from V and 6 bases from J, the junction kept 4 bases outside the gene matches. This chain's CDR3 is CASSLVAGVSEQYF. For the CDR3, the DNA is TGTGCCAGCAGCTTAGTAGCGGGAGTCTCCGAGCAGTACTTC.

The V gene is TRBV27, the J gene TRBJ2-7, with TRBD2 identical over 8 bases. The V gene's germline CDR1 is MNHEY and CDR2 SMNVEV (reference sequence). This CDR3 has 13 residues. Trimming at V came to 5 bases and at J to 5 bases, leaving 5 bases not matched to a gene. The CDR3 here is CASSHGLAHEQYF. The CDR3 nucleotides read TGTGCCAGCAGTCATGGACTAGCCCACGAGCAGTACTTC.

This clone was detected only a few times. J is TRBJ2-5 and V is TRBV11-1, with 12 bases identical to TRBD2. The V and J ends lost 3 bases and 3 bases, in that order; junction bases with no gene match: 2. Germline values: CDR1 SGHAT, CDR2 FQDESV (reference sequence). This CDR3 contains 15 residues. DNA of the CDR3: TGTGCCAGCAGCTTGACTAGCGGGAGTGAAGAGACCCAGTACTTC. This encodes CASSLTSGSEETQYF.

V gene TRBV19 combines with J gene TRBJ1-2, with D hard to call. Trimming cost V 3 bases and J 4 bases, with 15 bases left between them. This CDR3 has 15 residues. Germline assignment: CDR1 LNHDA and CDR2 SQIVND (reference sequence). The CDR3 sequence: CASSMGGILSYGYTF. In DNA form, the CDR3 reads TGTGCCAGTAGTATGGGAGGAATTTTATCCTATGGCTACACCTTC.

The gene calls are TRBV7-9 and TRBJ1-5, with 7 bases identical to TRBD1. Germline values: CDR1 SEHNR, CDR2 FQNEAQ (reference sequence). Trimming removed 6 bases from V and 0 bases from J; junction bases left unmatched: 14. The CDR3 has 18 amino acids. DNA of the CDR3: TGTGCCAGCAGACTCTACGCCCGGGACAGACATAGCAATCAGCCCCAGCATTTT. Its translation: CASRLYARDRHSNQPQHF.

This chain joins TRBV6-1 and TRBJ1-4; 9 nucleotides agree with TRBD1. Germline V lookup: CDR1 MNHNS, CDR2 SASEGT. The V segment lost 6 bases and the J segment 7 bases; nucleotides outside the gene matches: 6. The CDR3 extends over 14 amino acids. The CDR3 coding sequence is TGTGCCAGCAGATGGACAGGGGTCGGTGAAAAACTGTTTTTT. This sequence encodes CASRWTGVGEKLFF.

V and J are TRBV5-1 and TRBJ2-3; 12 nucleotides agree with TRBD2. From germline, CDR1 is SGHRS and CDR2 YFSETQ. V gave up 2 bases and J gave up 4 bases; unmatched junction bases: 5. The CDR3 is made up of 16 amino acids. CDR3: CASSFSSSGGADTQYF. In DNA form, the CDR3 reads TGCGCCAGCAGCTTCTCCTCTAGCGGGGGGGCAGATACGCAGTATTTT. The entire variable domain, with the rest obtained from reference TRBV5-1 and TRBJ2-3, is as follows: KAGVTQTPRYLIKTRGQQVTLSCSPISGHRSVSWYQQTPGQGLQFLFEYFSETQRNKGNFPGRFSGRQFSNSRSEMNVSTLELGDSALYLCASSFSSSGGADTQYFGPGTRLTVL.

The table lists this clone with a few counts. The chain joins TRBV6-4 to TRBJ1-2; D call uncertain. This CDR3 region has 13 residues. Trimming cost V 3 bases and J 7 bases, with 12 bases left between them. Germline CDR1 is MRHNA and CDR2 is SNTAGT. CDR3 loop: CASSDLSGIGYTF. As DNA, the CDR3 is TGTGCCAGCAGTGATTTGTCAGGAATTGGCTACACCTTC.

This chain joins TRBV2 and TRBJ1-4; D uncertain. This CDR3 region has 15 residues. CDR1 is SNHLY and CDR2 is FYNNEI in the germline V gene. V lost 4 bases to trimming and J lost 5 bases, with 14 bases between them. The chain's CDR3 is CASSVRGGSNEKLFF. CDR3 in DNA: TGTGCCAGCAGTGTAAGAGGAGGGTCGAATGAAAAACTGTTTTTT.

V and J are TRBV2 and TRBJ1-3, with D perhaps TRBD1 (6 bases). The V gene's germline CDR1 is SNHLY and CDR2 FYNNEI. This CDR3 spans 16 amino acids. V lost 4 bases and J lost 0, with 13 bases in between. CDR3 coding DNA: TGTGCCAGCAGTGCCCACAGGGCCGTCTCTGGAAACACCATATATTTT. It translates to CASSAHRAVSGNTIYF.

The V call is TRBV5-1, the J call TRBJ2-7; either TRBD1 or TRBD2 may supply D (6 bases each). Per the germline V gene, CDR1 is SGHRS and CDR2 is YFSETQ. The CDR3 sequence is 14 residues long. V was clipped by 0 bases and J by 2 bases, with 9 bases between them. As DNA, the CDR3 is TGCGCCAGCAGCTTGGTGGGGGGCCCCTACGAGCAGTACTTC. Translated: CASSLVGGPYEQYF.

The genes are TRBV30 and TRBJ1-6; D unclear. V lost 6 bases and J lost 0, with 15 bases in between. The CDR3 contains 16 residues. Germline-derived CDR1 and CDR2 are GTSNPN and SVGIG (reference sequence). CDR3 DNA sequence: TGTGCCTGCCCGGACGGACTGAGCTCCTATAATTCACCCCTCCACTTT. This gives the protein CACPDGLSSYNSPLHF.

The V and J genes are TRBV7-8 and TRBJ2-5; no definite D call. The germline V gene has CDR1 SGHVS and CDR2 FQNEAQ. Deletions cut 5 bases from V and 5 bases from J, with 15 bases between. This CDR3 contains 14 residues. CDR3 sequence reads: CASSTSRAPETQYF. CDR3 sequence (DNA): TGTGCCAGCAGCACCTCCCGGGCCCCGGAGACCCAGTACTTC.

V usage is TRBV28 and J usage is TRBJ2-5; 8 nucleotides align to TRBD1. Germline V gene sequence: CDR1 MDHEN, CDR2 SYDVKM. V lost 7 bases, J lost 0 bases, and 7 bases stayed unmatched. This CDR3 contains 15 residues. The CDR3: CASKSGQANQETQYF. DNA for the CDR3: TGTGCCAGCAAATCGGGACAGGCTAACCAAGAGACCCAGTACTTC.

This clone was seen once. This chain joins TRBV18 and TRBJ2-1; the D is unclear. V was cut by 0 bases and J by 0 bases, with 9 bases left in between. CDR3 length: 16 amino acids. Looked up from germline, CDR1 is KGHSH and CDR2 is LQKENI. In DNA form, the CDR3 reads TGTGCCAGCTCACCACCTCGGGTGAGCTCCTACAATGAGCAGTTCTTC. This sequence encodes CASSPPRVSSYNEQFF.

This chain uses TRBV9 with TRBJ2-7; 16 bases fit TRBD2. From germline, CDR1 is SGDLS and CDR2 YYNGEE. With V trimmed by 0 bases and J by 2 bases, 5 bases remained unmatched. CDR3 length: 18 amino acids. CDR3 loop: CASSVEPGLAGGPYEQYF. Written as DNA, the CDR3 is TGTGCCAGCAGCGTAGAACCGGGACTAGCGGGAGGGCCCTACGAGCAGTACTTC.

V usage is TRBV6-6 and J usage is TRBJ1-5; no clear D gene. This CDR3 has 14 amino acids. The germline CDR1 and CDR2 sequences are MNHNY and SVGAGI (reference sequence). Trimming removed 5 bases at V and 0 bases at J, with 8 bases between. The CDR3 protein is CASSQSDSNQPQHF. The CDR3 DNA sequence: TGTGCCAGCAGTCAGAGCGATAGCAATCAGCCCCAGCATTTT.

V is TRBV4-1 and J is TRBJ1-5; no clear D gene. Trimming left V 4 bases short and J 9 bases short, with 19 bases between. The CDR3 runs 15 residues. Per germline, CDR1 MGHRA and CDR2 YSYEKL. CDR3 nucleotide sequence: TGCGCCAGCAGCCGAGATGTCGGCTTACTCATGCCCCAGCATTTT. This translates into CASSRDVGLLMPQHF.

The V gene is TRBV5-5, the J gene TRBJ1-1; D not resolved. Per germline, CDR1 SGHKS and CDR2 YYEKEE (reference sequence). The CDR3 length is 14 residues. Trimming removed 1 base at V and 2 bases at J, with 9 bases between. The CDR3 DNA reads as TGTGCCAGCAGCTTGTCACAATTAAACACTGAAGCTTTCTTT. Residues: CASSLSQLNTEAFF. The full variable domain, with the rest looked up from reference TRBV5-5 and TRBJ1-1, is DAGVTQSPTHLIKTRGQQVTLRCSPISGHKSVSWYQQVLGQGPQFIFQYYEKEERGRGNFPDRFSARQFPNYSSELNVNALLLGDSALYLCASSLSQLNTEAFFGQGTRLTVV.